This TCR beta chain was captured in a study of pediatric ulcerative colitis. Some clones are missing from TCRdb's copy, which holds only in-frame ones; the method was immunoSEQ multiplex PCR. The repertoire holds about 22,000 clones, with 71% as singletons. Trimming cost V 4 bases and J 8 bases, with 10 bases left between them. The CDR3 consists of 13 residues. Germline-derived CDR1 and CDR2 are SGHDT and YYEEEE. During colonoscopy, one to two rectal pinch biopsies were collected. Study results and limitations: Clonal expansions reduced rectal repertoire diversity in acute severe colitis.

This clone was seen a few times. The antigen remains undetermined. Sequencing input: gut tissue. The V and J genes are TRBV5-6 and TRBJ1-6, with no clear D. This TCR was recovered from a boy younger than 18 with severe ulcerative colitis. CDR3 coding DNA: TGTGCCAGCAGCGATCGACCCGATTCACCCCTCCACTTT. Protein sequence: CASSDRPDSPLHF.